This record covers a single T cell receptor (beta chain). The antigen is undetermined. The assay was immunoSEQ multiplex PCR, and TCRdb's table has in-frame clones only and misses some. The data hold 55,000 to 70,000 clones, with approximately 85% observed a single time. This entry comes from a study of a mutant IDH1 vaccine in newly diagnosed glioma. Study information: Sex among treated patients split 62.5% male, roughly 40% female; mean age was roughly 42 years. Antecedent treatment encompassed radiotherapy, temozolomide, or their combination; the majority received both.

Overall study findings and caveats: Pseudoprogression appeared unlinked to shifts in leading peripheral T cell clonotypes.

Time point here: baseline, week 1 (first vaccination visit). This sample's treatment: pre-vaccination baseline after standard-of-care therapy. The length of the CDR3 is 11 residues. The germline CDR1 and CDR2 sequences are DFQATT and SNEGSKA (reference sequence). V gave up 1 base and J gave up 11 bases, with 11 bases separating them. This clonotype was obtained from a man aged 50 to 60 with glioma. This specimen consisted of PBMCs, obtained from a glioma patient treated with radiotherapy, temozolomide or both. The chain has TRBV20-1 and TRBJ1-1; unclear D gene. The DNA of the CDR3 is TGCAGTGCTAGAGCCGCCGGTGGCGCTTTCTTT. It encodes CSARAAGGAFF.